Following are 26 T cell receptor beta chains from one sample sequenced in a study of cytomegalovirus exposure and HLA in healthy donors. PCR amplification relied on 60 Vbeta primers (plus 13 Jbeta primers). Libraries were prepared by immunoSEQ multiplex PCR; TCRdb keeps only in-frame clonotypes and omits some of them. The sample lists approximately 150,000 clones, more than 60% occurring once. The sequencing input was PBMCs. Receptors originate from a male donor in good health and CMV-seronegative.

The rearrangement joins TRBV7-2 to TRBJ2-3, with 7 bases lining up with TRBD2. The germline V gene encodes CDR1 SGHTA and CDR2 FQGNSA. CDR3 length equals 15 residues. After removal of 5 bases from V and 6 bases from J, the junction contained 11 bases not matched to a gene. The CDR3 loop reads CASSPTSAGYDTQYF. The CDR3 region has the DNA TGTGCCAGCAGCCCCACTAGCGCCGGTTACGATACGCAGTATTTT. Using reference TRBV7-2 and TRBJ2-3 for the parts outside the CDR3, the full variable domain is GAGVSQSPSNKVTEKGKDVELRCDPISGHTALYWYRQSLGQGLEFLIYFQGNSAPDKSGLPSDRFSAERTGGSVSTLTIQRTQQEDSAVYLCASSPTSAGYDTQYFGPGTRLTVL.

This sequence joins TRBV7-8 and TRBJ1-2; D is perhaps TRBD1 (5 bases). Germline V gives CDR1 SGHVS, CDR2 FQNEAQ. V was clipped by 2 bases and J by 8 bases, with 12 bases between them. This CDR3 spans 13 amino acids. CDR3 region: CASSLMEGKGYTF. The CDR3 DNA reads as TGTGCCAGCAGCTTAATGGAGGGGAAGGGCTACACCTTC.

This clone occurred a few times. This chain connects TRBV14 to TRBJ1-6; D unclear. Germline CDR1 reads SGHDN; CDR2 reads FVKESK. The CDR3 extends over 15 amino acids. V lost 4 bases and J 9 bases, leaving 16 bases between the germline ends. The CDR3 is CASSLLGIGGSPLHF. DNA for the CDR3: TGTGCCAGCAGCCTGCTCGGGATCGGAGGTTCACCCCTCCACTTT. Filled out from reference TRBV14 and TRBJ1-6, the complete variable domain reads EAGVTQFPSHSVIEKGQTVTLRCDPISGHDNLYWYRRVMGKEIKFLLHFVKESKQDESGMPNNRFLAERTGGTYSTLKVQPAELEDSGVYFCASSLLGIGGSPLHFGNGTRLTVT.

This clone has just one count. The chain's CDR3 is CASSDTSSGANVLTF. The CDR3 DNA follows: TGTGCCAGCAGTGACACTAGCAGTGGGGCCAACGTCCTGACTTTC. The V call is TRBV2, the J call TRBJ2-6, with D possibly matching TRBD2 (6 bases). The CDR3 has 15 amino acids. Germline assignment: CDR1 SNHLY and CDR2 FYNNEI. V gave up 3 bases and J gave up 3 bases, with 9 bases separating them.

Only one count was recorded for this clone. V and J are TRBV29-1 and TRBJ2-7; 10 positions match TRBD1. Trimming at V came to 6 bases and at J to 6 bases, leaving 8 bases not matched to a gene. CDR1 and CDR2 from the germline V gene are SQVTM and ANQGSEA. The CDR3 covers 13 residues. This chain's CDR3 is CSVAGTGVGEQYF. CDR3 nucleotides: TGCAGCGTCGCCGGGACAGGGGTCGGCGAGCAGTACTTC.

A few counts support this clone. The CDR3: CASSQGIQGAIDTQYF. The CDR3 DNA reads TGCGCCAGCAGCCAAGGGATTCAGGGGGCCATAGATACGCAGTATTTT. The genes are TRBV4-3 and TRBJ2-3; 8 nucleotides align to TRBD1. CDR1 is LGHNA and CDR2 is YSLEER in the germline V gene. The CDR3 sequence is 16 residues long. V was clipped by 1 base and J by 5 bases; unmatched bases: 8.

This sequence joins TRBV6-4 and TRBJ1-1; tentatively, D is TRBD1 (5 bases). Germline-derived CDR1 and CDR2 are MRHNA and SNTAGT. Trimming pared 6 bases from V and 3 bases from J, leaving 8 bases between. The length of the CDR3 is 12 residues. The DNA for the CDR3 is TGTGCCAGCAGAGGCAGGGACACTGAAGCTTTCTTT. It is translated as CASRGRDTEAFF.

The CDR3 DNA reads TGTGCCAGCAGTGAACATTATAGAGCCAAAAACATTCAGTACTTC. Protein sequence: CASSEHYRAKNIQYF. The V and J genes are TRBV6-1 and TRBJ2-4; D unclear. This CDR3 has 15 amino acids. Trimming pared 2 bases from V and 0 bases from J, leaving 8 bases between. From germline, CDR1 is MNHNS and CDR2 SASEGT.

The chain has TRBV28 and TRBJ1-1; D is perhaps TRBD1 (5 bases). The CDR3 is 12 residues long. Germline loops: CDR1 MDHEN, CDR2 SYDVKM. Trimming cost V 4 bases and J 11 bases, with 14 bases left between them. CDR3 in DNA: TGTGCCAGCAGTTCGGAGGGGATTCGGGCTTTCTTT. Translated: CASSSEGIRAFF.

The gene calls are TRBV7-2 and TRBJ1-2, with 10 positions matching TRBD1. The length of the CDR3 is 17 residues. J was trimmed by 4 bases and V by 2 bases; bases with no gene match: 10. In germline, CDR1 is SGHTA, CDR2 FQGNSA. CDR3 sequence: CASSLTSGTGVGYGYTF. Here the CDR3 DNA reads TGTGCCAGCAGCTTAACGTCCGGGACAGGGGTTGGCTATGGCTACACCTTC.

The rearrangement links TRBV9 to TRBJ2-3; possible D gene TRBD1, 5 bases. The CDR3 covers 15 residues. CDR1 and CDR2 (germline): SGDLS, YYNGEE. Trimming took 0 bases from V and 2 from J, leaving 10 bases between them. The CDR3 DNA is TGTGCCAGCAGCGTAGCTCAAGGGGCCACAGATACGCAGTATTTT. Translated: CASSVAQGATDTQYF.

The V gene is TRBV4-2, the J gene TRBJ1-6; 7 bases are a match to TRBD1. The CDR3 contains 14 residues. V trimming: 4 bases; J trimming: 5 bases; junction bases outside the gene matches: 2. In germline, CDR1 is LGHNA, CDR2 YNFKEQ. In nucleotides, the CDR3 is TGTGCCAGCAGCCCTGGGACAGATAATTCACCCCTCCACTTT. Translation: CASSPGTDNSPLHF.

The genes are TRBV5-1 and TRBJ2-7; no clear D. Germline V gene data show CDR1 as SGHRS and CDR2 as YFSETQ. The CDR3 has 11 residues. The germline V and J ends were trimmed by 4 bases and 5 bases, with 7 bases remaining between them. In DNA, the CDR3 is TGCGCCAGCAGCACCGGTCACGAGCAGTACTTC. Translating gives CASSTGHEQYF.

This clone was counted only a few times. The rearrangement uses TRBV18 and TRBJ1-5; TRBD1 matches at 8 bases. The junction had 1 base not matched to a gene; V was cut back by 2 bases and J by 4 bases. The CDR3 is 14 amino acids. Germline lookup yields CDR1 KGHSH and CDR2 LQKENI. CDR3 in amino acids: CASSPNRGNQPQHF. The DNA of the CDR3 is TGTGCCAGCTCACCAAACAGGGGGAATCAGCCCCAGCATTTT.

The V call is TRBV7-2, the J call TRBJ2-5; possibly TRBD2 for D (6 bases). Germline V lookup: CDR1 SGHTA, CDR2 FQGNSA. CDR3 length: 16 amino acids. The V gene lost 5 bases and the J gene lost 7 bases, with 23 bases spanning the gap. The CDR3 DNA reads TGTGCCAGCAGCGAAAATAGCGGACTCTTACCGGGGACCCAGTACTTC. Translation gives CASSENSGLLPGTQYF.

This clone was observed a single time. The junction differs from germline at one of its ends, possibly a read error. The V call is TRBV10-3, the J call TRBJ2-3, with unresolved D. The CDR3 is 15 amino acids. Germline-derived CDR1 and CDR2 are ENHRY and SYGVKD. The CDR3 DNA follows: TGTTCCATCAGTGAGTCGGTTCGAGGCACAGATACGCAGTATTTT. Protein sequence: CSISESVRGTDTQYF.

As DNA, the CDR3 is TGTGCCAGCAGGGGGACTAAATCCGATGAGCAGTTCTTC. Translating it yields CASRGTKSDEQFF. The rearrangement uses TRBV9 and TRBJ2-1, with 7 bases matching TRBD2. The CDR3 covers 13 residues. J was trimmed by 8 bases and V by 5 bases; bases with no gene match: 7. The V gene's germline CDR1 is SGDLS and CDR2 YYNGEE.

The gene calls are TRBV7-9 and TRBJ1-1; no clear D gene. V lost 5 bases, J lost 0 bases, and 10 bases lay in between. CDR3 length equals 14 residues. The germline V gene has CDR1 SEHNR and CDR2 FQNEAQ (reference sequence). CDR3 sequence reads: CASSPRLLNTEAFF. The CDR3 nucleotides are TGTGCCAGCAGCCCTAGGCTGTTGAACACTGAAGCTTTCTTT.

The chain employs TRBV7-2 and TRBJ1-2, with 8 bases that match TRBD1. From germline, CDR1 is SGHTA and CDR2 FQGNSA. The CDR3 consists of 15 residues. V gave up 2 bases and J gave up 2 bases; unmatched junction bases: 4. In DNA form, the CDR3 reads TGTGCCAGCAGCTTACCAGGGGGCACGAACTATGGCTACACCTTC. It specifies CASSLPGGTNYGYTF.

CDR3 DNA sequence: TGCGCCAGCAGCCTTGGGACAGGGAAGTACGAGCAGTACTTC. Translating gives CASSLGTGKYEQYF. The chain carries TRBV5-1 and TRBJ2-7; 9 positions agree with TRBD1. J was trimmed by 4 bases and V by 4 bases; bases with no gene match: 6. The CDR3 runs 14 residues. Per germline, CDR1 SGHRS and CDR2 YFSETQ.

J is TRBJ1-2 and V is TRBV6-5, with D tentatively TRBD1 (5 bases). The germline CDR1 and CDR2 sequences are MNHEY and SVGAGI. V gave up 8 bases and J gave up 8 bases, with 12 bases separating them. This CDR3 region has 11 residues. CDR3 amino acids: CASSQGGGYTF. The CDR3 DNA sequence: TGTGCCAGCTCCCAGGGAGGAGGCTACACCTTC.

With regard to this clone: Its ends do not fully match the called genes, so a read error is possible. This chain connects TRBV5-4 to TRBJ1-3, with D perhaps matching TRBD1 (5 bases). Germline V gene sequence: CDR1 SGHNT, CDR2 YYREEE (reference sequence). CDR3 size: 15 residues. CDR3 loop: CASSPPGGVGNTIYF. In DNA, the CDR3 is TGTGCCAGCAGCCCACCGGGAGGGGTTGGAAACACTATATATTTT.

This sequence joins TRBV23-1 and TRBJ1-1; 10 nucleotides align to TRBD1. TRBV23-1 is filed as an ORF, its function uncertain. This CDR3 is 16 amino acids long. V shed 0 bases and J 4 bases; nucleotides not matched to a gene: 5. CDR3 residues: CASSQSPGQGTTEAFF. The DNA of the CDR3 is TGCGCCAGCAGTCAATCTCCGGGACAGGGGACCACTGAAGCTTTCTTT.

This clone showed up just a few times. The rearrangement joins TRBV6-5 to TRBJ2-7; 8 bases are a match to TRBD2. The V segment lost 2 bases and the J segment 3 bases; nucleotides outside the gene matches: 6. The V gene's germline CDR1 is MNHEY and CDR2 SVGAGI. The CDR3 has 15 amino acids. Written as DNA, the CDR3 is TGTGCCAGCAGTTACGGGGCGGGGGGCCTCTACGAGCAGTACTTC. It encodes CASSYGAGGLYEQYF.

This clone was counted only a few times. This rearrangement joins TRBV5-1 to TRBJ2-7; 8 bases are shared with TRBD2. Germline CDR1 SGHRS, CDR2 YFSETQ. V trimming: 4 bases; J trimming: 2 bases; junction bases outside the gene matches: 5. This CDR3 region has 14 residues. The CDR3 spells CASSTTSGTYEQYF. CDR3 coding DNA: TGCGCCAGCAGCACTACTAGCGGAACCTACGAGCAGTACTTC.

The CDR3 loop is CASIHPASGGTDTQYF. The CDR3 DNA reads as TGTGCCAGCATCCACCCGGCTTCCGGAGGCACAGATACGCAGTATTTT. The genes are TRBV21-1 and TRBJ2-3; the table gives TRBD2 as D, unverified against the DNA. TRBV21-1 is described as a pseudogene. The CDR3 totals 16 residues.